This T cell receptor beta chain was recovered during a study of blood T cells in healthy people across ages. Study observations and caveats: With donor CMV status unknown, expanded clonotype changes were possibly confounded.

Each donor supplied roughly 10 milliliters of peripheral blood. Concerning this clonotype: Its antigen remains unknown.

Germline CDR1 reads SQVTM; CDR2 reads ANQGSEA. This CDR3 has 14 amino acids. For the second PCR, which ran for about 6 to 11 cycles, a sample-barcoded 5' primer and a J-beta primer mix were used. A template-switch adaptor containing 12 random nucleotides labeled each cDNA molecule. TCRdb analysed the 5' RACE reads with MiXCR anew, one entry per CDR3 protein. Among roughly 1,500,000 distinct CDR3 sequences, approximately 40% were seen once, and the ten largest hold 7.9%. The rearrangement uses TRBV29-1 and TRBJ2-7; 7 nucleotides match TRBD1. The last part of the DNA fits TRBJ2-5 better; the J call may be wrong. This clonotype originated in a woman aged 18-30 years in good health. The specimen was blood. The chain's CDR3 is CSGDSGTDQETQYF. The DNA of the CDR3 is TGCAGCGGTGACTCGGGGACAGATCAAGAGACCCAGTACTTC.